These 5 T cell receptor beta chains were all obtained from the same sample, sequenced in a study of cytomegalovirus exposure and HLA in healthy donors. This PCR relied on a set of 60 Vbeta primers and 13 Jbeta primers. Sequenced by immunoSEQ multiplex PCR; TCRdb stores in-frame clones only, minus some. The sample holds under 200,000 clones, roughly 80% seen once. Sequencing was performed on PBMCs. These receptors all stem from a girl aged 5 to 17 in good health and CMV-seropositive.

The V and J genes are TRBV2 and TRBJ2-7; tentative D call: TRBD2 (6 bases). The germline gives CDR1 SNHLY, CDR2 FYNNEI. V was pared by 6 bases and J by 0 bases, with 9 bases between. This CDR3 is 13 amino acids long. CDR3 bases: TGTGCCAGCAGGCGGGGCATCTCCTACGAGCAGTACTTC. This sequence encodes CASRRGISYEQYF.

This chain connects TRBV30 to TRBJ2-7, with 8 bases identical to TRBD2. After removal of 8 bases from V and 5 bases from J, the junction contained 17 bases not matched to a gene. The germline V gene encodes CDR1 GTSNPN and CDR2 SVGIG (reference sequence). This CDR3 is 15 amino acids long. This CDR3 reads CALSRWVAGTHEQYF. The CDR3 DNA reads as TGTGCCCTATCTCGGTGGGTAGCGGGGACGCACGAGCAGTACTTC. Supplemented by reference TRBV30 and TRBJ2-7, the full variable domain reads SQTIHQWPATLVQPVGSPLSLECTVEGTSNPNLYWYRQAAGRGLQLLFYSVGIGQISSEVPQNLSASRPQDRQFILSSKKLLLSDSGFYLCALSRWVAGTHEQYFGPGTRLTVT.

This clone appeared once. The V call is TRBV9, the J call TRBJ1-3, with 8 positions matching TRBD1. The CDR3 consists of 14 residues. CDR1 SGDLS and CDR2 YYNGEE come from the germline V gene. V dropped 3 bases and J dropped 3; count of bases not matched to a gene: 2. The CDR3 region has the DNA TGTGCCAGCAGCGGAACAGGGGGTGGAAACACCATATATTTT. Translating gives CASSGTGGGNTIYF.

The chain employs TRBV9 and TRBJ1-2; no definite D call. The CDR3 runs to 15 residues. Deletions cut 1 base from V and 6 bases from J, with 16 bases between. Germline V CDR1 and CDR2: SGDLS, YYNGEE. CDR3 amino acids: CASSVNPQRRDGYTF. DNA of the CDR3: TGTGCCAGCAGCGTAAATCCCCAGCGCCGGGATGGCTACACCTTC.

J is TRBJ2-2 and V is TRBV9; 10 bases are a match to TRBD1. Germline V CDR1 and CDR2: SGDLS, YYNGEE. Trimming cost V 3 bases and J 4 bases; bases outside gene matches: 3. The CDR3 is 15 amino acids. CDR3 in amino acids: CASSERTGGTGELFF. As DNA, the CDR3 is TGTGCCAGCAGCGAAAGGACAGGGGGCACCGGGGAGCTGTTTTTT. Full variable domain (rest looked up from reference TRBV9 and TRBJ2-2): DSGVTQTPKHLITATGQRVTLRCSPRSGDLSVYWYQQSLDQGLQFLIQYYNGEERAKGNILERFSAQQFPDLHSELNLSSLELGDSALYFCASSERTGGTGELFFGEGSRLTVL.